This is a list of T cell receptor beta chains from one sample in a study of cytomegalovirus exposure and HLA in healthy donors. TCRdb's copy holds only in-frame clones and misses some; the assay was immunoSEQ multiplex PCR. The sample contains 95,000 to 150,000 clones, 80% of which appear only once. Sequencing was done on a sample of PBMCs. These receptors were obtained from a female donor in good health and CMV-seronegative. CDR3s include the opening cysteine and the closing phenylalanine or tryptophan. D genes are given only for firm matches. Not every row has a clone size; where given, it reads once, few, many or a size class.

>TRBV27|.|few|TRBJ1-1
CASSLSFPGTEAFF
TGTGCCAGCAGTTTATCCTTCCCGGGCACTGAAGCTTTCTTT
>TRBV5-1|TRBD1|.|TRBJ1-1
CASSPGTGNTEAFF
TGCGCCAGCAGCCCCGGGACAGGGAACACTGAAGCTTTCTTT
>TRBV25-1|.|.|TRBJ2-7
CASKSFGFEQYF
TGTGCCAGCAAGAGTTTCGGTTTCGAGCAGTACTTC
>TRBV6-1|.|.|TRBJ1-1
CASTWGEWTEAFF
TGTGCCAGCACTTGGGGAGAATGGACTGAAGCTTTCTTT
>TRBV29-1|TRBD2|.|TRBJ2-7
CSVDLAGAGDEQYF
TGCAGCGTTGACCTAGCGGGGGCCGGGGACGAGCAGTACTTC
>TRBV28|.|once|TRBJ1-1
CASRGSKNTEAFF
TGTGCCAGCAGGGGCAGCAAGAACACTGAAGCTTTCTTT
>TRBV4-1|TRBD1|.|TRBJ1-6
CASSQVVGRTGTNSPLHF
TGCGCCAGCAGCCAAGTTGTAGGTCGGACAGGGACTAATTCACCCCTCCACTTT
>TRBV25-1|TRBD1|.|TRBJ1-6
CASSESGQAVSPLHF
TGTGCCAGCAGTGAATCGGGACAGGCGGTGTCACCCCTCCACTTT
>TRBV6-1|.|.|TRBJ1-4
CASRLGSGEKLFF
TGTGCCAGCCGCCTCGGTAGCGGCGAAAAACTGTTTTTT
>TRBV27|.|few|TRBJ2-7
CASSPLAHDYEQYF
TGTGCCAGCAGTCCCCTAGCGCACGACTACGAGCAGTACTTC
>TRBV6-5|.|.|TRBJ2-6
CASSRRVSGANVLTF
TGTGCCAGCAGTCGGAGGGTTTCTGGGGCCAACGTCCTGACTTTC
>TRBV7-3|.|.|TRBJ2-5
CASADRAGSQETQYF
TGTGCCAGCGCGGACCGGGCAGGGTCCCAAGAGACCCAGTACTTC
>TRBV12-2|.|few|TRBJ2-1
CASRSRPGSYNEQFF
TGTGCAAGTCGCTCCCGCCCCGGCTCCTACAATGAGCAGTTCTTC
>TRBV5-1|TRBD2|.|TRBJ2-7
CASTPGAGGPYEQYF
TGCGCCAGCACCCCTGGAGCGGGAGGGCCCTACGAGCAGTACTTC
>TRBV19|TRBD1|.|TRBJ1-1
CASTGAPMNTEAFF
TGTGCCAGCACAGGGGCGCCAATGAACACTGAAGCTTTCTTT
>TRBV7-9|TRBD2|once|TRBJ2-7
CASSPTSGGTYEQYF
TGTGCCAGCAGCCCGACTAGCGGGGGAACCTACGAGCAGTACTTC
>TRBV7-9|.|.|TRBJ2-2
CSSSLESGTSNTGELFF
TGTTCCAGCAGCTTAGAGTCCGGGACATCGAACACCGGGGAGCTGTTTTTT
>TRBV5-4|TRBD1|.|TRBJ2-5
CASSSQPTGVEETQYF
TGTGCCAGCAGCTCACAGCCGACAGGGGTTGAAGAGACCCAGTACTTC
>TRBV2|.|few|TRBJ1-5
CASSVRFRGAHQPQHF
TGTGCCAGCAGTGTCAGGTTTCGGGGGGCCCATCAGCCCCAGCATTTT
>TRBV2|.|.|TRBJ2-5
CASSGRTKETQYF
TGTGCCAGCAGTGGGCGAACTAAAGAGACCCAGTACTTC
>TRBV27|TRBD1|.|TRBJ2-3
CASSTTGVSDTQYF
TGTGCCAGCAGCACCACAGGGGTGTCAGATACGCAGTATTTT
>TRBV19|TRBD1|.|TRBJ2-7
CASSRGQNYEQYF
TGTGCCAGTAGTAGGGGACAGAACTACGAGCAGTACTTC
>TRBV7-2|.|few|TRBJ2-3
CASSLRRGTDTQYF
TGTGCCAGCAGCTTACGACGGGGCACAGATACGCAGTATTTT
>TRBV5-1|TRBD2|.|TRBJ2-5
CASSLYLAGETQYF
TGCGCCAGCAGCTTGTACCTAGCGGGGGAGACCCAGTACTTC
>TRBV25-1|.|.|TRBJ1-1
CASKGTEGTGLVNTEAFF
TGTGCCAGCAAGGGGACTGAGGGAACTGGGCTGGTCAACACTGAAGCTTTCTTT
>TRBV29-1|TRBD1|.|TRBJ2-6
CSVEGQGSGANVLTF
TGCAGCGTTGAAGGACAGGGCTCAGGGGCCAACGTCCTGACTTTC
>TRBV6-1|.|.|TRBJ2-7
CASRQPSEPEQYF
TGTGCCAGTCGCCAGCCCAGCGAGCCCGAGCAGTACTTC
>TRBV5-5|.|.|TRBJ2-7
CASSIPGAAYEQYF
TGTGCCAGCAGCATCCCGGGAGCGGCCTACGAGCAGTACTTC
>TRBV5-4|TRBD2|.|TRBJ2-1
CASSLGGTSVRNEQFF
TGTGCCAGCAGCTTGGGCGGGACTAGCGTTCGCAATGAGCAGTTCTTC
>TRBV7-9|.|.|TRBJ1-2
CASSPPGDYGYTF
TGTGCCAGCAGCCCCCCAGGGGACTATGGCTACACCTTC
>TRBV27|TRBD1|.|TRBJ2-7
CASILRDRDHEQYF
TGTGCCAGCATACTGCGGGACAGGGACCACGAGCAGTACTTC
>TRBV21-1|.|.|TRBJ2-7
CASSKVAGLSYEQYF
TGTGCCAGCAGCAAAGTAGCGGGGCTCTCCTACGAGCAGTACTTC
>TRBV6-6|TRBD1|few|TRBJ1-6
CASRYTGGSSPLHF
TGTGCCAGCAGGTATACAGGGGGCAGTTCACCCCTCCACTTT
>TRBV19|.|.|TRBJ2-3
CATTRGSTDTQYF
TGTGCCACCACTAGAGGTAGCACAGATACGCAGTATTTT
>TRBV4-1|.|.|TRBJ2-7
CASSQVLGGGLSEQYF
TGCGCCAGCAGCCAAGTTCTGGGCGGGGGCCTTTCTGAGCAGTACTTC
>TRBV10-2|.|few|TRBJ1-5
CASSESSVWEGPQHF
TGCGCCAGCAGTGAGTCGTCGGTTTGGGAGGGACCCCAGCATTTT
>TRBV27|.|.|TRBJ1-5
CASSSGLKTQPQHF
TGTGCCAGCAGTTCAGGACTAAAAACCCAGCCCCAGCATTTT